A single sample is the source of the 14 T cell receptor beta chains below, sequenced in a study of T cells in Graves' hyperthyroidism and ophthalmopathy. The source material, RNA transcripts, was used to amplify TCR beta CDR3 regions. Researchers ran a first-round RT-PCR on the TCR CDR3 using the HTBI primer set. TCRdb independently ran MiXCR on the multiplex PCR reads; one entry per CDR3 protein. The table includes 500,000 to 600,000 distinct CDR3 sequences, less than 20% detected once. Sequencing input: blood. The receptors shown here come from a middle-aged man with Graves' ophthalmopathy.

A single count supports this clonotype. The chain couples TRBV25-1 to TRBJ1-2; D gene unclear. Germline V gene sequence: CDR1 MGHDK, CDR2 SYGVNS. CDR3 size: 13 residues. V shed 2 bases and J shed 8 bases, with 12 bases lying between them. CDR3 coding DNA: TGTGCCAGCAGTGAACAGTGGGAGGCGGGCTACACCTTC. Encoded protein: CASSEQWEAGYTF.

This clonotype was detected only a few times. The J gene is TRBJ1-6, the V gene TRBV5-1; 7 nucleotides match TRBD1. The germline CDR1 and CDR2 sequences are SGHRS and YFSETQ. CDR3 length: 15 residues. After removal of 1 base from V and 8 bases from J, the junction contained 6 bases not matched to a gene. CDR3 protein: CASSLRTGADSPLHF. CDR3 DNA sequence: TGCGCCAGCAGCTTGAGAACAGGGGCGGATTCACCCCTCCACTTT.

About this clonotype: One end of the junction is discordant with germline, which a read error may explain. This chain connects TRBV5-5 to TRBJ2-3, with D possibly being TRBD2 (6 bases). Germline V gene lookup returns CDR1 SGHKS and CDR2 YYEKEE (reference sequence). The CDR3 covers 15 residues. CDR3 loop: CASSSGVTRTDTRYF. CDR3 DNA: TGTGCCAGCAGCTCGGGGGTAACCCGCACAGATACGCGGTATTTT.

This clonotype was seen at least ten times. This chain uses TRBV30 with TRBJ1-1; D is ambiguous. CDR1 and CDR2 from the germline V gene are GTSNPN and SVGIG (reference sequence). Trimming stripped 0 bases from V and 1 base from J, with 12 bases between. The CDR3 covers 15 residues. The DNA of the CDR3 is TGTGCCTGGAGTGTAGATGACTTAAGGAACACTGAAGCTTTCTTT. This gives the protein CAWSVDDLRNTEAFF.

This clonotype was recorded many times. This chain links TRBV20-1 with TRBJ2-1; 11 bases map to TRBD2. Germline CDR1 and CDR2: DFQATT and SNEGSKA (reference sequence). The CDR3 spans 15 residues. The CDR3 spells CRVSATSGARNEQFF. The CDR3 nucleotides are TGCAGGGTTTCCGCGACTAGCGGGGCCCGAAATGAGCAGTTCTTC.

The rearrangement uses TRBV18 and TRBJ2-3, with 13 bases lining up with TRBD2. V shed 7 bases, J shed 3 bases, and the junction held 4 bases outside the gene matches. The CDR3 extends over 15 amino acids. Germline CDR1 reads KGHSH; CDR2 reads LQKENI. CDR3 region: CASCRTSGSTDTQYF. CDR3 sequence (DNA): TGTGCCAGCTGCCGGACTAGCGGGAGTACAGATACGCAGTATTTT.

This clonotype was observed a few times. This chain joins TRBV6-1 and TRBJ1-2; maybe TRBD1 (5 bases). The CDR3 is 12 amino acids. CDR1 and CDR2 (germline): MNHNS, SASEGT. Trimming stripped 5 bases from V and 10 bases from J, with 14 bases between. The CDR3: CASSRAQGTYTF. CDR3 nucleotides: TGTGCCAGCAGTCGGGCCCAGGGCACCTACACCTTC.

Only a few counts were recorded for this clonotype. The J gene is TRBJ2-1, the V gene TRBV5-1, with 12 bases aligning to TRBD1. The CDR3 consists of 15 residues. J was trimmed by 8 bases and V by 4 bases; bases with no gene match: 7. CDR1 is SGHRS and CDR2 is YFSETQ in the germline V gene. The CDR3, as DNA: TGCGCCAGCAGCCTCGGGACAGGGGGCACGGATGAGCAGTTCTTC. Protein: CASSLGTGGTDEQFF.

This clonotype was counted many times. This CDR3 is CASTPAGPTYEQYF. In DNA, the CDR3 is TGTGCCAGCACCCCCGCAGGCCCTACATACGAGCAGTACTTC. The chain combines TRBV7-2 with TRBJ2-7; no clear D gene. CDR3 length: 14 residues. The germline CDR1 and CDR2 sequences are SGHTA and FQGNSA. Trimming took off 7 bases at V and 4 bases at J, with 17 bases between the two ends.

This clonotype was seen more than once but under ten times. J is TRBJ1-4 and V is TRBV12-3 or TRBV12-4, with D hard to call. This CDR3 region has 17 residues. The V and J ends lost 3 bases and 15 bases respectively, with 29 bases between them. In DNA form, the CDR3 reads TGTGCCAGCAGTTTTCGACCTTCTGAGCTCATGAACGATGCAGTGTTTTTT. Its translation: CASSFRPSELMNDAVFF.

This clonotype was seen at least ten times. CDR3 in DNA: TGTGCCAGCAGCTTAGGGTCTAGCGCAGATACGCAGTATTTT. Its protein is CASSLGSSADTQYF. The J gene is TRBJ2-3, the V gene TRBV11-2; perhaps TRBD2 as D (6 bases). The germline V gene has CDR1 SGHAT and CDR2 FQNNGV. The CDR3 runs to 14 residues. V dropped 1 base and J dropped 4 bases, with 9 bases sitting between them.

The chain has TRBV7-9 and TRBJ1-2, with 8 bases aligning to TRBD1. This CDR3 contains 15 residues. Germline-derived CDR1 and CDR2 are SEHNR and FQNEAQ (reference sequence). The ends lost 1 base at V and 2 bases at J; junction bases unmatched: 3. CDR3 protein: CASSLVGQANYGYTF. For the CDR3, the DNA is TGTGCCAGCAGCTTAGTGGGACAGGCGAACTATGGCTACACCTTC.

This clonotype was counted many times. This sequence joins TRBV29-1 and TRBJ1-1; D is undetermined. CDR1 and CDR2 (germline): SQVTM, ANQGSEA. CDR3 size: 12 residues. Trimming pared 2 bases from V and 7 bases from J, leaving 11 bases between. The CDR3 bases are TGCAGCGTTGAATATGCCACAGATGAAGCTTTCTTT. Residues: CSVEYATDEAFF.

This clonotype was counted between two and nine times. The chain combines TRBV6-2 or TRBV6-3 with TRBJ2-3; 7 bases match TRBD2. Germline loops: CDR1 MNHEY, CDR2 SVGEGT. The CDR3 loop spans 19 amino acids. V was clipped by 0 bases and J by 6 bases; unmatched bases: 18. CDR3 nucleotide sequence: TGTGCCAGCAGTTACTCATATTCCTCTAGCGGTCCCTGGCCGGATACGCAGTATTTT. Translation gives CASSYSYSSSGPWPDTQYF.